The 28 T cell receptor beta chains below come from one sample, sequenced in a study of metastatic and nonmetastatic thyroid tumors. None of the patients had undergone any treatment ahead of thyroid surgery. TCRdb re-called the PCR reads via MiXCR. The sample has 30,000 or so clones, 25% to 30% seen once. The sample comprised blood. The receptors were sampled from a female donor with papillary thyroid cancer or a benign thyroid nodule (not recorded which). Some clones in this sample may be carry-over from other donors' samples.

This clone is categorized as medium-sized. V is TRBV6-1 and J is TRBJ2-2; TRBD1 matches 8 bases. This CDR3 spans 15 amino acids. Germline values: CDR1 MNHNS, CDR2 SASEGT. The junction had 8 bases not matched to a gene; V was cut back by 7 bases and J by 4 bases. The CDR3 reads CASIPQGGGTGELFF. DNA of the CDR3: TGTGCCAGCATTCCACAGGGGGGAGGCACCGGGGAGCTGTTTTTT.

This clone has ten or more counts. V and J are TRBV29-1 and TRBJ2-7, with D unclear. Germline-derived CDR1 and CDR2 are SQVTM and ANQGSEA. The CDR3 totals 11 residues. The V end lost 4 bases, the J end lost 0 bases, and 4 bases lay between the germline ends. The CDR3 loop is CSVVYSYEQYF. For the CDR3, the DNA is TGCAGCGTTGTCTACTCCTACGAGCAGTACTTC.

This clone was seen only a few times. V is TRBV6-1 and J is TRBJ1-4; D might be TRBD1 (6 bases). V was cut by 4 bases and J by 8 bases, with 17 bases left in between. Germline V CDR1 and CDR2: MNHNS, SASEGT. The CDR3 loop spans 15 amino acids. The CDR3 spells CASSATGFEGEKLFF. CDR3 bases: TGTGCCAGCAGTGCCACAGGGTTTGAGGGGGAAAAACTGTTTTTT.

This chain joins TRBV19 and TRBJ1-2; D is unresolved. V lost 7 bases to trimming and J lost 6 bases, with 12 bases between them. There are 12 residues in the CDR3. CDR1 LNHDA and CDR2 SQIVND come from the germline V gene (reference sequence). Here the CDR3 DNA reads TGTGCCAGTATTATCCGCAGAAATGGCTACACCTTC. As protein: CASIIRRNGYTF.

This chain uses TRBV6-1 with TRBJ2-1; D perhaps matches TRBD1 (6 bases). Germline CDR1 and CDR2: MNHNS and SASEGT. This CDR3 contains 14 residues. The V end was cut by 6 bases, the J end by 6 bases, with 15 bases between. CDR3 nucleotides: TGTGCCAGCAGCATGACAAGGGGGACCAATGAGCAGTTCTTC. Translation gives CASSMTRGTNEQFF.

This clone came up many times. This chain links TRBV7-8 with TRBJ1-5; D remains unclear. The CDR3 covers 14 residues. The germline V gene encodes CDR1 SGHVS and CDR2 FQNEAQ. Deletions cut 1 base from V and 9 bases from J, with 13 bases between. CDR3: CASSLGTLLRPQHF. The CDR3 DNA is TGTGCCAGCAGCTTAGGGACCTTGCTCCGGCCCCAGCATTTT.

With respect to this clone: One end of the junction fails to match germline, which may point to a read error. The chain carries TRBV6-1 and TRBJ2-6; D could derive from TRBD1 or TRBD2 (5 bases each). The CDR3 is 16 amino acids. CDR1 and CDR2 (germline): MNHNS, SASEGT. The CDR3 DNA sequence: TGTGCCTTTTCCAAAACGGGTATAACCGGGGCCAACCTCCTGACTTTC. Residues: CAFSKTGITGANLLTF.

The chain has TRBV5-1 and TRBJ2-7; TRBD1 agrees at 7 bases. Trimming at V came to 0 bases and at J to 0 bases, leaving 3 bases not matched to a gene. Germline V gene lookup returns CDR1 SGHRS and CDR2 YFSETQ. The CDR3 loop spans 15 amino acids. CDR3 DNA: TGCGCCAGCAGCTTGGGACAGGGTTTCTCCTACGAGCAGTACTTC. Its translation: CASSLGQGFSYEQYF.

This clone was observed a handful of times. The chain is built from TRBV5-1 and TRBJ2-7, with TRBD1 matching 7 bases. CDR1 and CDR2 from the germline V gene are SGHRS and YFSETQ. After removal of 1 base from V and 3 bases from J, the junction contained 4 bases not matched to a gene. This CDR3 comprises 14 residues. The CDR3 coding sequence is TGCGCCAGCAGCTTGACGGGACAGAGCTACGAGCAGTACTTC. The encoded protein is CASSLTGQSYEQYF.

This clone has more than one count but fewer than ten. The rearrangement joins TRBV6-1 to TRBJ1-1; the D is unclear. The CDR3 spans 13 residues. Germline V gene lookup returns CDR1 MNHNS and CDR2 SASEGT. Deletions cut 6 bases from V and 8 bases from J, with 16 bases between. The CDR3 is CASSRPGLGEAFF. CDR3 nucleotides: TGTGCCAGCAGCCGCCCGGGGTTAGGCGAAGCTTTCTTT.

This clone appeared many times. Being one base from a much bigger clone, this may be a read error. This rearrangement joins TRBV20-1 to TRBJ2-5, with 11 bases identical to TRBD2. CDR3 length: 15 residues. Germline values: CDR1 DFQATT, CDR2 SNEGSKA (reference sequence). The CDR3 coding sequence is TGCAGTGCCAACCCTAAGACTAGCGGGGTAGAGACCCAGCACTTC. Its translation is CSANPKTSGVETQHF.

This clone showed up many times. The rearrangement uses TRBV14 and TRBJ2-5, with TRBD1 matching over 10 bases. CDR1 and CDR2 from the germline V gene are SGHDN and FVKESK. Germline trimming cut 1 base from V and 2 bases from J; bases unmatched to any gene: 19. CDR3 length equals 21 residues. The CDR3 nucleotides are TGTGCCAGCAGCCAAGCCCTTGCGGGCGACGGGACAGGGGAATTTCAAGAGACCCAGTACTTC. This encodes CASSQALAGDGTGEFQETQYF.

This clone has a count of ten or more. Mismatch with germline at one junction end may stem from a read error. The genes are TRBV5-4 and TRBJ1-1, with no clear D. Per germline, CDR1 SGHNT and CDR2 YYREEE (reference sequence). The CDR3 runs 13 residues. This CDR3 reads CASSAGGVKEAFF. DNA of the CDR3: TGCGCCAGCAGCGCAGGAGGAGTTAAGGAAGCTTTCTTT.

This clone was seen many times. The rearrangement links TRBV3-1 to TRBJ2-1; TRBD2 agrees at 13 bases. This CDR3 region has 15 residues. The V segment lost 4 bases and the J segment 7 bases; nucleotides outside the gene matches: 4. From germline, CDR1 is LGHDT and CDR2 YNNKEL (reference sequence). This CDR3 is CASSPLAGGPNEQFF. CDR3 nucleotide sequence: TGTGCCAGCAGCCCACTAGCGGGGGGGCCTAATGAGCAGTTCTTC.

The sample holds many counts of this clone. This chain's CDR3 is CASSFWAVSGNTIYF. The CDR3 region has the DNA TGTGCCAGCAGCTTTTGGGCTGTCTCTGGAAACACCATATATTTT. The V call is TRBV5-6, the J call TRBJ1-3; D is undetermined. The V and J ends lost 2 bases and 0 bases respectively, with 9 bases between them. From germline, CDR1 is SGHDT and CDR2 YYEEEE. This CDR3 region has 15 residues.

The chain joins TRBV2 to TRBJ1-1; no reliable D call. Germline lookup yields CDR1 SNHLY and CDR2 FYNNEI. Trimming left V 5 bases short and J 0 bases short, with 19 bases between. The length of the CDR3 is 17 residues. CDR3 coding DNA: TGTGCCAGCAGTACACCTGATAGCAGGATCATGAACACTGAAGCTTTCTTT. It specifies CASSTPDSRIMNTEAFF.

Ten or more counts support this clone. The J gene is TRBJ2-7, the V gene TRBV3-1; D remains unclear. V lost 3 bases to trimming and J lost 3 bases, with 12 bases between them. Per germline, CDR1 LGHDT and CDR2 YNNKEL (reference sequence). The CDR3 length is 14 residues. CDR3 sequence reads: CASSQRSHVYEQYF. The CDR3 DNA reads TGTGCCAGCAGCCAGCGATCACACGTCTACGAGCAGTACTTC.

This clone was picked up many times. The gene calls are TRBV12-5 and TRBJ2-1; D is unresolved. V was trimmed by 1 base and J by 0 bases, leaving 10 bases between them. CDR1 and CDR2 from the germline V gene are LGHNT and FRNRAP. The CDR3 is made up of 16 amino acids. The DNA of the CDR3 is TGTGCTAGTGGTTTGGGGGGTCTGAGCTCCTACAATGAGCAGTTCTTC. Its translation: CASGLGGLSSYNEQFF.

This clone was seen at least ten times. CDR3 DNA sequence: TGTGCCAGCAGTTTCGTTGACAGGGAGGGGACAGATACGCAGTATTTT. The encoded protein is CASSFVDREGTDTQYF. The gene calls are TRBV28 and TRBJ2-3; either TRBD1 or TRBD2 may supply D (7 bases each). Germline CDR1 reads MDHEN; CDR2 reads SYDVKM. This CDR3 has 16 amino acids. The V gene lost 3 bases and the J gene lost 3 bases, with 16 bases spanning the gap. The complete variable domain, with remaining parts taken from reference TRBV28 and TRBJ2-3, reads DVKVTQSSRYLVKRTGEKVFLECVQDMDHENMFWYRQDPGLGLRLIYFSYDVKMKEKGDIPEGYSVSREKKERFSLILESASTNQTSMYLCASSFVDREGTDTQYFGPGTRLTVL.

The table lists this clone with a few counts. A much larger clone lies one base from this, so it may be a read error. This chain uses TRBV6-1 with TRBJ2-2; D is possibly TRBD1 or TRBD2 (5 bases each). With 6 bases removed from V and 4 bases from J, the gap between germline ends came to 15 bases. This CDR3 is 15 amino acids long. Per the germline V gene, CDR1 is MNHNS and CDR2 is SASEGT. For the CDR3, the DNA is TGTGCCAGCAGCCACCGGGACGGACTCACCGGGGAGCTGTTTTTT. This codes for CASSHRDGLTGELFF.

The chain joins TRBV18 to TRBJ2-7, with 13 bases fitting TRBD2. The CDR3 loop spans 15 amino acids. CDR1 is KGHSH, CDR2 LQKENI, per germline. V lost 2 bases and J lost 5; bases outside the gene matches: 3. CDR3 bases: TGTGCCAGCTCACCAGGACTAGCGGGAGAAAACGAGCAGTACTTC. Translating gives CASSPGLAGENEQYF.

This chain joins TRBV2 and TRBJ1-1; TRBD1 might be the D (5 bases). V was clipped by 4 bases and J by 14 bases, with 17 bases between them. Germline CDR1 reads SNHLY; CDR2 reads FYNNEI. The CDR3 length is 12 residues. The CDR3: CASSGTITPAFF. In nucleotides, the CDR3 is TGTGCCAGCAGTGGGACAATAACTCCGGCGTTCTTT.

As for this clone: A junction boundary mismatches the germline segment, possibly from a read error. V gene TRBV11-2 combines with J gene TRBJ1-1; TRBD1 agrees at 7 bases. This CDR3 contains 13 residues. The germline CDR1 and CDR2 sequences are SGHAT and FQNNGV. The CDR3 coding sequence is TGTGCCAGCAGCTTACTACAGGGGTCTGAACCTTTCTTT. Its protein is CASSLLQGSEPFF.

This clone was detected many times. J is TRBJ1-3 and V is TRBV9; D call uncertain. Germline assignment: CDR1 SGDLS and CDR2 YYNGEE. There are 16 residues in the CDR3. Trimming removed 0 bases from V and 2 bases from J, with 12 bases in between. Written as DNA, the CDR3 is TGTGCCAGCAGCGTAGTCGAGGGAGAACCTGGAAACACCATATATTTT. It encodes CASSVVEGEPGNTIYF.

This clone has ten or more counts. CDR3 sequence reads: CASSLVGGAPYNEQFF. The CDR3 DNA reads TGCGCCAGCAGCCTGGTTGGGGGGGCCCCCTACAATGAGCAGTTCTTC. V usage is TRBV5-1 and J usage is TRBJ2-1; tentative D call: TRBD2 (7 bases). Germline CDR1 reads SGHRS; CDR2 reads YFSETQ. V lost 4 bases, J lost 2 bases, and 16 bases lay in between. This CDR3 has 16 residues.

This clone was seen at least ten times. V and J are TRBV11-2 and TRBJ2-1, with TRBD1 matching over 7 bases. Looked up from germline, CDR1 is SGHAT and CDR2 is FQNNGV. The CDR3 is 15 amino acids. After removal of 6 bases from V and 2 bases from J, the junction contained 7 bases not matched to a gene. The CDR3 protein is CASSLIGGTYNEQFF. The CDR3 DNA is TGTGCCAGCAGTCTTATAGGGGGCACCTACAATGAGCAGTTCTTC.

By its share, this clone is medium-sized. The chain couples TRBV6-5 to TRBJ1-6, with no clear D. CDR1 and CDR2 (germline): MNHEY, SVGAGI. Trimming cost V 0 bases and J 8 bases, with 11 bases left between them. CDR3 size: 15 residues. The CDR3 is CASSYSYAEYSPLHF. DNA of the CDR3: TGTGCCAGCAGTTACTCGTATGCAGAATATTCACCCCTCCACTTT.

The chain links TRBV7-2 to TRBJ1-2, with a tentative D call TRBD1 (5 bases). Germline V gives CDR1 SGHTA, CDR2 FQGNSA. CDR3 size: 17 residues. V lost 0 bases and J lost 4, with 18 bases in between. This chain's CDR3 is CASSLALLSRETYGYTF. Written as DNA, the CDR3 is TGTGCCAGCAGCTTAGCGCTCTTGTCCAGGGAGACCTATGGCTACACCTTC.